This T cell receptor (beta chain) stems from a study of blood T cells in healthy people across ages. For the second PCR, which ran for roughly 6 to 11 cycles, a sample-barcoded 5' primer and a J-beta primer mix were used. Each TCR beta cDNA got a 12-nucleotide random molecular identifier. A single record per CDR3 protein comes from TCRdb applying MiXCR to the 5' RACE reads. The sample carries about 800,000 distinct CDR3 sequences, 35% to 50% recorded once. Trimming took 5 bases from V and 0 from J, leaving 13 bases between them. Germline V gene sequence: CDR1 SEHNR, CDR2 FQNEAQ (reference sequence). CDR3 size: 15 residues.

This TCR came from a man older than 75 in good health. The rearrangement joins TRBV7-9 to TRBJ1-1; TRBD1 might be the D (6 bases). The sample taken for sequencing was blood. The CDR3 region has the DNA TGTGCCAGCAGCCGACGGCAGGGGATGAACACTGAAGCTTTCTTT. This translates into CASSRRQGMNTEAFF. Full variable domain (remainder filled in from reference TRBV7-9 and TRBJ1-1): DTGVSQNPRHKITKRGQNVTFRCDPISEHNRLYWYRQTLGQGPEFLTYFQNEAQLEKSRLLSDRFSAERPKGSFSTLEIQRTEQGDSAMYLCASSRRQGMNTEAFFGQGTRLTVV.